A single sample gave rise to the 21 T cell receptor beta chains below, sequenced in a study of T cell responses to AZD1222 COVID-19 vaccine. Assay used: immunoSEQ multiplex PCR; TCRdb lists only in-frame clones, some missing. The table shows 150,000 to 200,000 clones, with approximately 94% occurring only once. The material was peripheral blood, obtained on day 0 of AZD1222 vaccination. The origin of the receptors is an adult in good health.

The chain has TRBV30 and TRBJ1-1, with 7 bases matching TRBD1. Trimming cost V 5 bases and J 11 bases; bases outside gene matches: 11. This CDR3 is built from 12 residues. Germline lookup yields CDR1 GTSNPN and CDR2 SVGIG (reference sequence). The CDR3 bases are TGTGCCTGGGCAGGAGGGGGCGGTCGGGCTTTCTTT. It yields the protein CAWAGGGGRAFF. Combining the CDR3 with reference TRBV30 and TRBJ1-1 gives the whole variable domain SQTIHQWPATLVQPVGSPLSLECTVEGTSNPNLYWYRQAAGRGLQLLFYSVGIGQISSEVPQNLSASRPQDRQFILSSKKLLLSDSGFYLCAWAGGGGRAFFGQGTRLTVV.

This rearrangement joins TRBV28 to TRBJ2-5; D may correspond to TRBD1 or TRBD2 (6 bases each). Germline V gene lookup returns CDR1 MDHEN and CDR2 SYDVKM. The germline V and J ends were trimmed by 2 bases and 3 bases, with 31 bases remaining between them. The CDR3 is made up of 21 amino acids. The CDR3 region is CASSLRGVMDSSLFRKETQYF. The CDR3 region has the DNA TGTGCCAGCAGTTTAAGGGGGGTCATGGACAGTTCCCTTTTTAGGAAAGAGACCCAGTACTTC.

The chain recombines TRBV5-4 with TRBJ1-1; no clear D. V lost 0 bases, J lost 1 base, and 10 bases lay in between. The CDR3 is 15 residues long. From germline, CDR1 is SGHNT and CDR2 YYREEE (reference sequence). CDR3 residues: CASSLGELGNTEAFF. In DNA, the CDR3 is TGTGCCAGCAGCTTGGGGGAGTTGGGGAACACTGAAGCTTTCTTT.

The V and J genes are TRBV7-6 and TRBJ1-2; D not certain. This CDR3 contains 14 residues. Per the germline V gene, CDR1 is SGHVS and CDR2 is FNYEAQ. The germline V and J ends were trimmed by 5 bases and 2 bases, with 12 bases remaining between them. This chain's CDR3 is CASSPIVANYGYTF. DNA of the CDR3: TGTGCCAGCAGCCCCATCGTGGCGAACTATGGCTACACCTTC.

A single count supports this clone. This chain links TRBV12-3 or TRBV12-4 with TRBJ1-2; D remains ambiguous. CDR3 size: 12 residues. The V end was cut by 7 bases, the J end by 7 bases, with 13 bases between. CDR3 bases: TGTGCCAGCACTCATAGGGTATCTGGCTACACCTTC. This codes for CASTHRVSGYTF.

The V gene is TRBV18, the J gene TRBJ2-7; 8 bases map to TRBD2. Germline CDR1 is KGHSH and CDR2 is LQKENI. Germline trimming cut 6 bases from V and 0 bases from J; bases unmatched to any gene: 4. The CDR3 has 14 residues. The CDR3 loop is CASSREVSSYEQYF. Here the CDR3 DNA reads TGTGCCAGCTCGCGGGAGGTCAGCTCCTACGAGCAGTACTTC.

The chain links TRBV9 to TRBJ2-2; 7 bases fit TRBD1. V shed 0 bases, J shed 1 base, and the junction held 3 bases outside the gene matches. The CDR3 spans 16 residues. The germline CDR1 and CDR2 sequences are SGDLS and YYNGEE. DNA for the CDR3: TGTGCCAGCAGCGTAGGGACAGGTTTGAACACCGGGGAGCTGTTTTTT. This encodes CASSVGTGLNTGELFF.

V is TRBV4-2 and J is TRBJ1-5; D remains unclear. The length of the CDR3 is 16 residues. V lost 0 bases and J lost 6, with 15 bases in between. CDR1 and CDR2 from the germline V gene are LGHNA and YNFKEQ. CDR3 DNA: TGTGCCAGCAGCCAAGATATCGGGGTTGGGAGTCAGCCCCAGCATTTT. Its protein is CASSQDIGVGSQPQHF.

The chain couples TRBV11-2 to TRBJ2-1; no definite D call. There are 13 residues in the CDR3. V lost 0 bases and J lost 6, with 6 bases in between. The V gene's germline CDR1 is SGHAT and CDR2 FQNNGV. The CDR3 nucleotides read TGTGCCAGCAGCTTAGATCTGGCCAATGAGCAGTTCTTC. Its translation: CASSLDLANEQFF.

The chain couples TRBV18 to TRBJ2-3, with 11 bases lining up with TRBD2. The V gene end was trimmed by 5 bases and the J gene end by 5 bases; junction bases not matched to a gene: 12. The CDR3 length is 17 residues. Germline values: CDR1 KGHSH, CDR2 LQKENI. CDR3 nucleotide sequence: TGTGCCAGCTCATCCTCTCGACTAGCGGGATCAGTAGATACGCAGTATTTT. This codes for CASSSSRLAGSVDTQYF.

CDR3 coding DNA: TGTGCCAGCAGCCGTGGTATAGCCTGGTCCGGGGAGCTGTTTTTT. Residues: CASSRGIAWSGELFF. The rearrangement joins TRBV14 to TRBJ2-2; no clear D gene. Germline V gives CDR1 SGHDN, CDR2 FVKESK. Trimming left V 4 bases short and J 6 bases short, with 15 bases between. This CDR3 region has 15 residues.

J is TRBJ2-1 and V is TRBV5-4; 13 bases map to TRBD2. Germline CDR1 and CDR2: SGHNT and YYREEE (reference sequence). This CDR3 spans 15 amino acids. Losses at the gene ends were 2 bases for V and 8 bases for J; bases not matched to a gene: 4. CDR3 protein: CASSFGLAGVYEQFF. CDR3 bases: TGTGCCAGCAGCTTCGGACTAGCGGGAGTGTATGAGCAGTTCTTC.

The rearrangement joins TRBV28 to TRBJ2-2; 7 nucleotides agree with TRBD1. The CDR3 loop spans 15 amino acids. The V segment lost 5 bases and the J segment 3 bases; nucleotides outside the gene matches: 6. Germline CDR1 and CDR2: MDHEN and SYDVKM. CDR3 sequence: CASSRQGGYTGELFF. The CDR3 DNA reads TGTGCCAGCAGTCGACAGGGTGGTTACACCGGGGAGCTGTTTTTT.

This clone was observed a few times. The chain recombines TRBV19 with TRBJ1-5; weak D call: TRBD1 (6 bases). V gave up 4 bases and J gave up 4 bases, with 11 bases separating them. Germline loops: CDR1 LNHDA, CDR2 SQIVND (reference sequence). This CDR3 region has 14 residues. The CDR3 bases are TGTGCCAGTAGTACCGGACAGATAAATCAGCCCCAGCATTTT. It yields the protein CASSTGQINQPQHF.

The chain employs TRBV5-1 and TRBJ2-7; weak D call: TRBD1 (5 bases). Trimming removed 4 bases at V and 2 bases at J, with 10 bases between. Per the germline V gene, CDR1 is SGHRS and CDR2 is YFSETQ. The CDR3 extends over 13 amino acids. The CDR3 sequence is CASSPDITYEQYF. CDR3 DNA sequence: TGCGCCAGCAGCCCGGACATTACCTACGAGCAGTACTTC.

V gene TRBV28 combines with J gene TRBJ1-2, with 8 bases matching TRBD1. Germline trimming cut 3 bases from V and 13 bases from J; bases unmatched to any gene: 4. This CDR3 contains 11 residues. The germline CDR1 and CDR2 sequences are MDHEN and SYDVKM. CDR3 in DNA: TGTGCCAGCAGTTTGGACAGGGCTAGCACCTTC. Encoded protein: CASSLDRASTF.

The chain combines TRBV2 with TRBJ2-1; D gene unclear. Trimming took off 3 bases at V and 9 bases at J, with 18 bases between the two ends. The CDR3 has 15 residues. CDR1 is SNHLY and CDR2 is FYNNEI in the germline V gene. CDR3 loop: CASSDKVVGWVEQFF. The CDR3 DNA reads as TGTGCCAGCAGTGATAAGGTGGTGGGCTGGGTTGAGCAGTTCTTC.

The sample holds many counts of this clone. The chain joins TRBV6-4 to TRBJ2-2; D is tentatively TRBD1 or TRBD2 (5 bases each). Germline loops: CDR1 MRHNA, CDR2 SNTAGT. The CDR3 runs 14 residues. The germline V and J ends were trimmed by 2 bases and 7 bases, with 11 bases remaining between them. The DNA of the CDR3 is TGTGCCAGCAGTGACAGGGGAGATGGCGGGGAGCTGTTTTTT. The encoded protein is CASSDRGDGGELFF.

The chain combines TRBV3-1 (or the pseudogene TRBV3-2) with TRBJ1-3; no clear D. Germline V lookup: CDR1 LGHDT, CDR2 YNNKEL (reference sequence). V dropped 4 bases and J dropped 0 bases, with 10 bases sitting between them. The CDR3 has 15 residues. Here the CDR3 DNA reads TGTGCCAGCAGCCGACGGACCGACTCTGGAAACACCATATATTTT. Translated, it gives CASSRRTDSGNTIYF.

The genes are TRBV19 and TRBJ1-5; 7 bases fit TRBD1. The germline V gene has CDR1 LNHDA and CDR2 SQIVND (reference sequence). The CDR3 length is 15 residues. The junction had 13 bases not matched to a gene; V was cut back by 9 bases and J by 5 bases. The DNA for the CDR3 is TGTGCCAGCGGGCTGGGCAGGGGGGCCCATCAGCCCCAGCATTTT. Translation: CASGLGRGAHQPQHF.

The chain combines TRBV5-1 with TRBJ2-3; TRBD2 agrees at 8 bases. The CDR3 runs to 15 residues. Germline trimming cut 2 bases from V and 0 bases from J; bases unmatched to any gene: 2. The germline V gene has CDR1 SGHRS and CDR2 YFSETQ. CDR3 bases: TGCGCCAGCAGCTTATCTAGCGGGAGCACAGATACGCAGTATTTT. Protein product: CASSLSSGSTDTQYF.